The clone carrying this T cell receptor beta chain was seen a few times. Antigen specificity is unknown. These data come from a study of blood T cells in healthy people across ages. Notes on the study in general: A strong correlation between TCR beta diversity and naive T cell percentage was seen. Unsorted PBMCs blocked a conclusive comparison of naive and antigen-experienced cells.

The CDR3 runs to 14 residues. The germline V gene has CDR1 SGHRS and CDR2 YFSETQ. V lost 4 bases and J lost 4, with 12 bases in between. Through a sample-barcoded 5' primer and a J-beta primer mix, a second PCR was run for 7 to 11 cycles. TCRdb itself ran the 5' RACE reads through MiXCR, one entry per CDR3 protein. The table has some 750,000 distinct CDR3 sequences, about a fifth seen once. The rearrangement uses TRBV5-1 and TRBJ2-1, with D perhaps matching TRBD1 or TRBD2 (5 bases each). The TCR comes from a man in his sixties or seventies in good health. Material for sequencing was blood. The CDR3 here is CASSPGTQYNEQFF. The CDR3 DNA is TGCGCCAGCAGCCCGGGGACGCAGTACAATGAGCAGTTCTTC.